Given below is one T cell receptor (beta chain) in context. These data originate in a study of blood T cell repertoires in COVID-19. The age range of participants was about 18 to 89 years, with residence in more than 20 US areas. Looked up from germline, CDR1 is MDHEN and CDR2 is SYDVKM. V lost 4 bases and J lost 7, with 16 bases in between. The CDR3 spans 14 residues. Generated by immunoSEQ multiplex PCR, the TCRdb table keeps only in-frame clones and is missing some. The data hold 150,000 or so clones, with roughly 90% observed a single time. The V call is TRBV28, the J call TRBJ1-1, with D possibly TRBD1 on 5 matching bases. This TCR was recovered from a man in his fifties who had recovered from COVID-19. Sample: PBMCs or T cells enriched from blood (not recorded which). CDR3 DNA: TGTGCCAGCAGTTACCGCAGGGTAAGGAGTGAAGCTTTCTTT. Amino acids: CASSYRRVRSEAFF.